What follows are 20 T cell receptor beta chains derived from one specimen sequenced in a study of PD-L1 blockade in urothelial cancer. The time point was: peripheral blood 6 weeks after treatment start. The protocol was immunoSEQ multiplex PCR, while the TCRdb copy is restricted to in-frame clones and leaves out a portion. The table has some 120,000 clones, about 84% seen once. The material sequenced was PBMCs, taken around atezolizumab (anti-PD-L1) treatment. The receptors shown here come from a man aged 45-65 years with urothelial cancer.

V usage is TRBV6-5 and J usage is TRBJ2-1; 10 bases fit TRBD2. J gave up 9 bases and V 6 bases, and 8 bases lay outside the gene matches. Germline loops: CDR1 MNHEY, CDR2 SVGAGI. The CDR3 loop spans 14 amino acids. CDR3 coding DNA: TGTGCCAGCAGAAGAGCGGGAGGGCGAGGTGAGCAGTTCTTC. Its protein product is CASRRAGGRGEQFF.

This chain joins TRBV11-1 and TRBJ1-6, with 11 bases aligning to TRBD1. The CDR3 loop spans 15 amino acids. The J segment lost 10 bases and the V segment lost 7 bases, leaving 9 bases of the junction unmatched. CDR1 and CDR2 (germline): SGHAT, FQDESV (reference sequence). CDR3 amino acids: CASTPGQGVNSPLHF. The CDR3 DNA is TGTGCCAGCACCCCGGGACAGGGGGTAAACTCACCCCTCCACTTT.

V usage is TRBV11-2 and J usage is TRBJ2-7; a weak D match, TRBD1 (5 bases). Trimming pared 3 bases from V and 5 bases from J, leaving 14 bases between. This CDR3 has 14 amino acids. The germline gives CDR1 SGHAT, CDR2 FQNNGV. The CDR3 sequence: CASSFLQVGHEQYF. The CDR3 DNA follows: TGTGCCAGCAGCTTCTTACAGGTTGGCCACGAGCAGTACTTC.

The chain employs TRBV18 and TRBJ2-4, with 7 bases lining up with TRBD1. There are 16 residues in the CDR3. Looked up from germline, CDR1 is KGHSH and CDR2 is LQKENI. V was clipped by 1 base and J by 1 base; unmatched bases: 4. The DNA of the CDR3 is TGTGCCAGCTCACCACTGACAGGGCTGGCCAAAAACATTCAGTACTTC. Protein sequence: CASSPLTGLAKNIQYF.

In its sample, this clone was seen once. The V and J genes are TRBV5-1 and TRBJ1-1; TRBD1 might be the D (5 bases). V was cut by 1 base and J by 4 bases, with 11 bases left in between. There are 14 residues in the CDR3. Germline CDR1 is SGHRS and CDR2 is YFSETQ. The CDR3 DNA is TGCGCCAGCAGCTTGTGGGTTCAGGGCACTGAAGCTTTCTTT. It yields the protein CASSLWVQGTEAFF. Variable domain in full (rest from reference TRBV5-1 and TRBJ1-1): KAGVTQTPRYLIKTRGQQVTLSCSPISGHRSVSWYQQTPGQGLQFLFEYFSETQRNKGNFPGRFSGRQFSNSRSEMNVSTLELGDSALYLCASSLWVQGTEAFFGQGTRLTVV.

This clone occurred a few times. The chain carries TRBV19 and TRBJ1-6; 7 bases match TRBD1. With 5 bases clipped from V and 7 bases from J, the junction kept 5 bases outside the gene matches. The CDR3 runs 14 residues. CDR1 LNHDA and CDR2 SQIVND come from the germline V gene (reference sequence). The CDR3: CASSSGTVNSPLHF. CDR3 DNA: TGTGCCAGTAGTTCCGGGACAGTAAATTCACCCCTCCACTTT.

In its sample, this clone was seen a few times. This chain links TRBV28 with TRBJ2-5; 10 bases are shared with TRBD2. This CDR3 has 16 amino acids. The V gene's germline CDR1 is MDHEN and CDR2 SYDVKM. V gave up 5 bases and J gave up 5 bases; unmatched junction bases: 11. The CDR3 DNA follows: TGTGCCAGCAGTCGGGGACTAGCGTGGGAAAGGGAGACCCAGTACTTC. Translated, it gives CASSRGLAWERETQYF.

The chain carries TRBV19 and TRBJ2-1; TRBD2 matches 9 bases. The CDR3 runs 14 residues. Looked up from germline, CDR1 is LNHDA and CDR2 is SQIVND (reference sequence). V was clipped by 11 bases and J by 8 bases; unmatched bases: 13. The CDR3 spells CASNPASGVHEQFF. In DNA form, the CDR3 reads TGTGCCTCCAACCCCGCTAGCGGGGTCCATGAGCAGTTCTTC. Looking up the rest from reference TRBV19 and TRBJ2-1 gives the full variable domain: DGGITQSPKYLFRKEGQNVTLSCEQNLNHDAMYWYRQDPGQGLRLIYYSQIVNDFQKGDIAEGYSVSREKKESFPLTVTSAQKNPTAFYLCASNPASGVHEQFFGPGTRLTVL.

The V call is TRBV5-4, the J call TRBJ2-3; 8 bases align to TRBD1. V gave up 1 base and J gave up 1 base; unmatched junction bases: 8. This CDR3 has 17 amino acids. Germline loops: CDR1 SGHNT, CDR2 YYREEE (reference sequence). CDR3 region: CASSLLAGGLGTDTQYF. CDR3 bases: TGTGCCAGCAGCTTGCTTGCAGGGGGCTTGGGCACAGATACGCAGTATTTT.

This clone was recorded many times. The rearrangement uses TRBV15 and TRBJ1-5; D uncertain. The CDR3 extends over 15 amino acids. The V end was cut by 1 base, the J end by 4 bases, with 11 bases between. The germline V gene encodes CDR1 LNHNV and CDR2 YYDKDF (reference sequence). CDR3 nucleotide sequence: TGTGCCACCAGCAGAGGGGGAGGGTCAAATCAGCCCCAGCATTTT. This encodes CATSRGGGSNQPQHF.

This clone is medium-sized by share. This chain connects TRBV13 to TRBJ2-1; maybe TRBD2 (5 bases). The length of the CDR3 is 15 residues. Germline V gives CDR1 PRHDT, CDR2 FYEKMQ (reference sequence). Deletions cut 7 bases from V and 4 bases from J, with 17 bases between. This CDR3 reads CASKGVLSAYNEQFF. For the CDR3, the DNA is TGTGCCAGCAAGGGAGTCCTATCGGCGTACAATGAGCAGTTCTTC.

This rearrangement joins TRBV2 to TRBJ2-1; 7 bases map to TRBD1. Germline CDR1 reads SNHLY; CDR2 reads FYNNEI. Germline trimming cut 6 bases from V and 13 bases from J; bases unmatched to any gene: 6. The CDR3 is 11 amino acids. The CDR3 protein is CASSRDRSQFF. CDR3 DNA: TGTGCCAGCAGCAGGGACAGATCCCAGTTCTTC.

V gene TRBV28 combines with J gene TRBJ1-1; perhaps TRBD1 as D (6 bases). There are 15 residues in the CDR3. The V end was cut by 6 bases, the J end by 2 bases, with 16 bases between. Germline CDR1 MDHEN, CDR2 SYDVKM. DNA of the CDR3: TGTGCCAGCAGGTACCTCGTCAGGGGCAACACTGAAGCTTTCTTT. It yields the protein CASRYLVRGNTEAFF.

The chain joins TRBV19 to TRBJ1-1, with D perhaps TRBD1 (5 bases). From germline, CDR1 is LNHDA and CDR2 SQIVND (reference sequence). Deletions cut 4 bases from V and 5 bases from J, with 23 bases between. The CDR3 has 17 amino acids. The CDR3 DNA reads TGTGCCAGTAGTACCATCCCCCTCGCGGCAGGGACTACTGAAGCTTTCTTT. Protein: CASSTIPLAAGTTEAFF.

The chain's CDR3 is CAISINSGTSYEQYF. The CDR3 DNA reads as TGTGCCATCAGTATCAATAGCGGGACCTCCTACGAGCAGTACTTC. The rearrangement joins TRBV10-3 to TRBJ2-7; the match to TRBD2 covers 8 bases. After removal of 5 bases from V and 0 bases from J, the junction contained 6 bases not matched to a gene. The CDR3 is 15 residues long. Germline CDR1 reads ENHRY; CDR2 reads SYGVKD.

This clone was seen only once. This rearrangement joins TRBV11-3 to TRBJ2-1; 9 nucleotides agree with TRBD2. Germline lookup yields CDR1 SGHNT and CDR2 YENEEA. Germline trimming cut 5 bases from V and 1 base from J; bases unmatched to any gene: 12. The CDR3 totals 18 residues. CDR3 amino acids: CASSGTESGLASYNEQFF. In DNA form, the CDR3 reads TGTGCCAGCAGCGGGACCGAGTCGGGACTAGCTTCCTACAATGAGCAGTTCTTC.

This clone was observed a single time. The gene calls are TRBV7-3 and TRBJ1-1; D is undetermined. This CDR3 contains 16 residues. Germline V gene lookup returns CDR1 SGHTA and CDR2 FQGTGA. The V end lost 2 bases, the J end lost 4 bases, and 17 bases lay between the germline ends. CDR3 loop: CASSLGAPVKSTEAFF. Here the CDR3 DNA reads TGTGCCAGCAGCTTAGGAGCACCGGTCAAGAGCACTGAAGCTTTCTTT.

The chain has TRBV28 and TRBJ1-4, with no clear D. CDR1 is MDHEN and CDR2 is SYDVKM in the germline V gene. CDR3 length: 15 residues. V gave up 2 bases and J gave up 7 bases, with 14 bases separating them. CDR3 DNA: TGTGCCAGCAGTTTAAGGTCGGGGTACGGTGAAAAACTGTTTTTT. Protein: CASSLRSGYGEKLFF.

The chain recombines TRBV5-1 with TRBJ2-7, with 8 positions matching TRBD1. Germline loops: CDR1 SGHRS, CDR2 YFSETQ. The CDR3 totals 15 residues. The V gene end was trimmed by 0 bases and the J gene end by 4 bases; junction bases not matched to a gene: 6. This CDR3 reads CASSLAAGGGYEQYF. CDR3 bases: TGCGCCAGCAGCTTGGCCGCAGGGGGCGGTTACGAGCAGTACTTC.

A remark on this clone: This sample also contains other DNA sequences that code for the same CDR3. The chain recombines TRBV5-1 with TRBJ2-5; 14 bases align to TRBD2. Germline CDR1 and CDR2: SGHRS and YFSETQ. The CDR3 is 15 residues long. Trimming cost V 4 bases and J 4 bases; bases outside gene matches: 3. The CDR3 region is CASSQGLAGGETQYF. DNA for the CDR3: TGCGCCAGCAGCCAAGGACTAGCGGGAGGAGAGACCCAGTACTTC.